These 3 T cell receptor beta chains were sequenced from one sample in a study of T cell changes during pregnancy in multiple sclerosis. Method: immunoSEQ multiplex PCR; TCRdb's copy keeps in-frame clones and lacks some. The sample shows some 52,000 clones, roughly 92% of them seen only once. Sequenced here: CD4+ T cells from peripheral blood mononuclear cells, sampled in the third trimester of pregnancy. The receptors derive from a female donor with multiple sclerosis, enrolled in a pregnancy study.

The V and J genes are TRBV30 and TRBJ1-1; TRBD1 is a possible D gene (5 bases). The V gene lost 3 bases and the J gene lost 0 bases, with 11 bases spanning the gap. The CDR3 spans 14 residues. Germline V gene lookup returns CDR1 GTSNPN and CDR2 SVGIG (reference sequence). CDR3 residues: CAWRQEPLNTEAFF. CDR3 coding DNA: TGTGCCTGGAGACAGGAGCCTCTGAACACTGAAGCTTTCTTT.

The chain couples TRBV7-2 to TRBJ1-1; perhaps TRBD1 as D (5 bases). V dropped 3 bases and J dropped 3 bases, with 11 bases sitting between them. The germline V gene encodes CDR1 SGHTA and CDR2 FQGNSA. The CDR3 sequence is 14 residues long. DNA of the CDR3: TGTGCCAGCAGCTTTCGCGGGGGGTACACTGAAGCTTTCTTT. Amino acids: CASSFRGGYTEAFF.

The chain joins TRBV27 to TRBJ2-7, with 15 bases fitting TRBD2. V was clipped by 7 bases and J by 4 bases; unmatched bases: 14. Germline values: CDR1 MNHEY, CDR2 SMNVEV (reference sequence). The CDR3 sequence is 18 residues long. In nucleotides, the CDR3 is TGTGCCAGCACTCCGGGCGGACTAGCGGGAGGGCCGGTGTACGAGCAGTACTTC. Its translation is CASTPGGLAGGPVYEQYF.